The present T cell receptor beta chain was sequenced within a study of graft-versus-host responses after intestinal transplantation. Sequencing used immunoSEQ multiplex PCR; TCRdb keeps in-frame clones, though not all of them. The repertoire holds roughly 23,000 clones, with about 48% as singletons. Co-plating was performed using about 200,000 CFSE-labeled responder cells and about 200,000 irradiated, violet-dye-labeled stimulator cells. This clone was counted a few times. The clonotype comes from a human patient who was an organ donor for intestinal transplantation. The sample was alloreactive CD8+ T cells from a mixed lymphocyte reaction culture, taken before transplantation. Subset denoted: CFSE-low proliferating T cells sorted from roughly six-day pre-transplant mixed lymphocyte reaction (GvH or HvG direction).

CDR3 bases: TGTGCCAGCAGCAAGAGGGGACGGAGATACAATGAGCAGTTCTTC. Protein product: CASSKRGRRYNEQFF. The chain joins TRBV9 to TRBJ2-1; TRBD1 or TRBD2 may be the D gene (5 bases each). Per the germline V gene, CDR1 is SGDLS and CDR2 is YYNGEE. V was clipped by 4 bases and J by 4 bases, with 15 bases between them. CDR3 length: 15 residues. Based on the CDR3 plus reference TRBV9 and TRBJ2-1, the full variable domain is DSGVTQTPKHLITATGQRVTLRCSPRSGDLSVYWYQQSLDQGLQFLIQYYNGEERAKGNILERFSAQQFPDLHSELNLSSLELGDSALYFCASSKRGRRYNEQFFGPGTRLTVL.